Reported below is one TCR beta chain. This clonotype was observed many times. The antigen it recognizes is unknown. Base-call qualities are not available, and no considerably larger clone is one nucleotide away. These data are taken from a study of blood T cells in healthy people across ages (dated by TCRdb to the mid-2010s). About the full investigation: Template switching captured roughly one uniquely barcoded TCR beta cDNA molecule per two T cells in model experiments. Two additional independent replicas of 1 million unique cDNA reads from the same blood draw were analyzed for two donors (one aged 18 to 30 and one aged 80 or older). Using deep sequencing normalized with unique cDNA molecular identifiers, the study measured how TCR beta repertoire diversity changes with age. To avoid experimental bias, donors of different ages were distributed randomly across sequencing lanes. The donors were divided into four age groups: young (average about 16 years), middle-aged (around 41), aged (roughly 60) and long-lived (approximately 74).

The donors were roughly 40 Caucasian individuals from Russia, aged about 6 to 95 years, who were systemically healthy. Ten milliliters of peripheral blood were drawn from each donor into EDTA-treated Vacutainer tubes. Ficoll-Paque density-gradient centrifugation was used to isolate PBMCs, with at least 7 million per sample. Trizol reagent was used to extract total RNA from PBMCs, with at least 5.5 micrograms per sample. For every donor, flow cytometry on a PBMC aliquot measured the percentage of naive CD45RAhigh/CD27high T cells. The paper's findings and limits, for the study overall: Compared with the aged group, the long-lived group had more naive CD4+ T cells, fewer expanded clones and increased TCR diversity, a pattern suggesting age selection. Because the CMV infection status of the donors was unknown, age-related changes in expanded clonotypes may potentially have been confounded. Observed TCR beta diversity per million T cells fell roughly linearly with age, and a significant reduction was already apparent by age roughly 41. Observed TCR beta diversity correlated strongly with the percentage of naive T cells measured by flow cytometry. Estimates of total diversity based on one million sequenced T cells were regarded as lower bounds and as underestimates. Conclusive comparison of naive and antigen-experienced compartments was prevented by the profiling of bulk unsorted PBMCs.

Receptors were amplified or captured by 5' RACE. These reads were obtained on an Illumina HiSeq 2500. The second PCR ran for roughly 7 to 11 cycles and used a J-beta primer mix along with a sample-barcoded 5' primer. A unique molecular identifier was introduced onto each TCR beta cDNA molecule by a template-switch 5' adaptor carrying 12 random nucleotides. Each sample yielded at least 3 million CDR3-containing paired-end reads. All of the RNA was converted into first-strand cDNA using the Mint cDNA synthesis kit, with a TRBC-specific oligonucleotide serving as the primer. After uracil-DNA glycosylase treatment, a first 18-cycle PCR used universal primers M1SS and BC2_uni_R on all cDNA. The study's processing was this. Normalization of each sample was performed by random selection of 1 million high-quality reads, each carrying a distinct molecular identifier. Instead of being binned into consensus sequences, reads that shared molecular identifiers were thrown out. MiTCR, with a Q25 quality threshold and the strictest error-elimination algorithm, was used for CDR3 identification, clonotype clustering and error correction. Lower-bound total TCR beta diversity was estimated with a nonparametric unseen species model using Euler transformation. TCRdb reran the public reads through fastp at Q25 and MiXCR, keeping productive beta chains. Each CDR3 protein appears once, grouped with its most common genes and DNA. The authors' filters were not applied to this entry. This sample lists over 500,000 distinct CDR3 sequences; 45% to 60% were detected once. The ten largest account for roughly 14% of the sample.

The cysteine opens and the phenylalanine closes a CDR3 of 14 amino acids. Of all the DNA, just the CDR3 is kept, 42 bases in frame from base 1. Ends trimmed: V by 6 bases, J by 7 bases; bases unmatched to a gene: 7. According to the germline V gene, CDR1 reads SNHLY and CDR2 reads FYNNEI. The chain uses TRBV2 and TRBJ2-1, and TRBD2 matches 9 of the central bases. This clonotype was obtained from a woman aged 80 or over in good health. The specimen sequenced was blood. In nucleotides, the sequence is TGTGCCAGCAGGGCTAGCGGGGTTGATAATGAGCAGTTCTTC. Its product reads: CASRASGVDNEQFF.